The 30 T cell receptor beta chains reported below all come from one sample, sequenced in a study of response to subunit inactivated influenza vaccine. MiXCR, run by TCRdb on the RT-PCR reads, gives a single entry per CDR3 protein. The table has around 530,000 distinct CDR3 sequences, approximately 15% seen once. Here the sequenced sample was CD4+ T cells sorted from PBMCs, taken roughly 24 months after vaccination. The receptors derive from a man aged 50-75 years who received an inactivated influenza vaccine.

This clonotype came up a few times. The chain is built from TRBV7-2 and TRBJ2-2; TRBD1 matches 11 bases. The germline CDR1 and CDR2 sequences are SGHTA and FQGNSA. The CDR3 has 16 residues. The V and J ends lost 5 bases and 6 bases, in that order; junction bases with no gene match: 8. CDR3 sequence reads: CASSPRDRGVPGELFF. DNA for the CDR3: TGTGCCAGCAGCCCGAGGGACAGGGGGGTGCCCGGGGAGCTGTTTTTT.

The rearrangement uses TRBV30 and TRBJ1-1, with 7 positions matching TRBD1. This CDR3 spans 13 amino acids. The trim removed 2 bases at V and 3 bases at J, leaving 3 bases unmatched. Germline loops: CDR1 GTSNPN, CDR2 SVGIG (reference sequence). This CDR3 is CAWSKTGDTEAFF. The CDR3 nucleotides are TGTGCCTGGAGTAAAACAGGGGACACTGAAGCTTTCTTT. The whole variable domain, remainder taken from reference TRBV30 and TRBJ1-1, is SQTIHQWPATLVQPVGSPLSLECTVEGTSNPNLYWYRQAAGRGLQLLFYSVGIGQISSEVPQNLSASRPQDRQFILSSKKLLLSDSGFYLCAWSKTGDTEAFFGQGTRLTVV.

This clonotype was counted many times. The J gene is TRBJ1-2, the V gene TRBV28; D is unclear. This CDR3 spans 13 amino acids. Germline assignment: CDR1 MDHEN and CDR2 SYDVKM. The V end was cut by 8 bases, the J end by 4 bases, with 14 bases between. CDR3: CASGPAGSYGYTF. The CDR3 DNA follows: TGTGCCAGCGGTCCAGCCGGAAGCTATGGCTACACCTTC.

The sample holds many counts of this clonotype. The chain employs TRBV20-1 and TRBJ2-1; 7 bases are shared with TRBD2. The V and J ends lost 7 bases and 6 bases, in that order; junction bases with no gene match: 6. Germline assignment: CDR1 DFQATT and CDR2 SNEGSKA (reference sequence). This CDR3 is 12 amino acids long. The CDR3 DNA reads TGCAGTGACTCCTCGGGGGGCAATGAGCAGTTCTTC. Residues: CSDSSGGNEQFF.

This chain uses TRBV6-5 with TRBJ1-1; D might be TRBD1 (5 bases). V lost 2 bases to trimming and J lost 5 bases, with 12 bases between them. Germline V gene sequence: CDR1 MNHEY, CDR2 SVGAGI. The CDR3 sequence is 14 residues long. Here the CDR3 DNA reads TGTGCCAGCAGTTACAAGGGGCGTGGGACTGAAGCTTTCTTT. This translates into CASSYKGRGTEAFF.

This clonotype showed up just a few times. In nucleotides, the CDR3 is TGCGCCAGCAGGACAGAAGTTGGAACAGATACGCAGTATTTT. Translated, it gives CASRTEVGTDTQYF. The J gene is TRBJ2-3, the V gene TRBV5-1; TRBD1 might be the D (5 bases). Trimming pared 5 bases from V and 3 bases from J, leaving 13 bases between. Germline lookup yields CDR1 SGHRS and CDR2 YFSETQ. The CDR3 runs 14 residues.

The chain employs TRBV10-1 and TRBJ2-1; D is uncertain. Germline V gene data show CDR1 as WNHNN and CDR2 as SYGVQD (reference sequence). The germline V and J ends were trimmed by 4 bases and 10 bases, with 14 bases remaining between them. The CDR3 extends over 13 amino acids. The DNA for the CDR3 is TGCGCCAGCAGTGGGTCAGCGTCTGGGGAGCAGTTCTTC. Its translation: CASSGSASGEQFF.

The sample holds a few counts of this clonotype. The chain couples TRBV20-1 to TRBJ2-5; tentative D call: TRBD2 (5 bases). Trimming shortened V by 6 bases and J by 1 base, and 9 bases separated the two germline ends. CDR1 and CDR2 (germline): DFQATT, SNEGSKA (reference sequence). There are 12 residues in the CDR3. Written as DNA, the CDR3 is TGCAGTGCCGGAGGATCCCAAGAGACCCAGTACTTC. This translates into CSAGGSQETQYF.

In its sample, this clonotype was seen a few times. The J gene is TRBJ2-7, the V gene TRBV5-1; perhaps TRBD1 as D (6 bases). Between the trimmed V and J ends, which lost 4 bases and 0 bases, there was a span of 14 bases. From germline, CDR1 is SGHRS and CDR2 YFSETQ. The CDR3 totals 15 residues. CDR3 residues: CASSNGQLDSYEQYF. Here the CDR3 DNA reads TGCGCCAGCAGCAACGGACAGTTAGACTCCTACGAGCAGTACTTC. Complete variable domain (other parts from reference TRBV5-1 and TRBJ2-7): KAGVTQTPRYLIKTRGQQVTLSCSPISGHRSVSWYQQTPGQGLQFLFEYFSETQRNKGNFPGRFSGRQFSNSRSEMNVSTLELGDSALYLCASSNGQLDSYEQYFGPGTRLTVT.

The V and J genes are TRBV7-6 and TRBJ1-3; TRBD1 matches 7 bases. CDR3 size: 16 residues. Trimming cost V 1 base and J 2 bases; bases outside gene matches: 5. Germline assignment: CDR1 SGHVS and CDR2 FNYEAQ. CDR3 sequence (DNA): TGTGCCAGCAGCTTAGGCGTCAGGGGGACTGGAAACACCATATATTTT. Its protein product is CASSLGVRGTGNTIYF.

The chain joins TRBV15 to TRBJ2-1; no clear D. The CDR3 consists of 15 residues. V dropped 5 bases and J dropped 0 bases, with 11 bases sitting between them. Germline V gives CDR1 LNHNV, CDR2 YYDKDF (reference sequence). CDR3 residues: CATSPTVSSYNEQFF. CDR3 DNA: TGTGCCACCAGCCCTACAGTGAGCTCCTACAATGAGCAGTTCTTC.

This clonotype showed up many times. The chain uses TRBV14 and TRBJ2-3, with 13 bases matching TRBD2. Germline assignment: CDR1 SGHDN and CDR2 FVKESK. The length of the CDR3 is 17 residues. The junction had 4 bases not matched to a gene; V was cut back by 1 base and J by 3 bases. CDR3 residues: CASSQGTSGSGTDTQYF. CDR3 DNA: TGTGCCAGCAGCCAAGGGACTAGCGGGAGTGGTACAGATACGCAGTATTTT.

The J gene is TRBJ2-1, the V gene TRBV20-1; 14 bases agree with TRBD2. Trimming at V came to 6 bases and at J to 10 bases, leaving 14 bases not matched to a gene. CDR1 and CDR2 (germline): DFQATT, SNEGSKA (reference sequence). The CDR3 totals 16 residues. The CDR3 loop is CSAKTSGRGFVGEQFF. CDR3 DNA: TGCAGTGCAAAGACTAGCGGGAGGGGTTTTGTAGGGGAGCAGTTCTTC.

The chain recombines TRBV11-2 with TRBJ2-1; tentatively, D is TRBD1 or TRBD2 (5 bases each). V shed 4 bases and J shed 11 bases, with 12 bases lying between them. This CDR3 contains 12 residues. The germline V gene has CDR1 SGHAT and CDR2 FQNNGV. The CDR3 region has the DNA TGTGCCAGCAGCTACCCGGGGCTCCAGCAGTTCTTC. Translated: CASSYPGLQQFF. The whole variable domain, filled in from reference TRBV11-2 and TRBJ2-1, reads EAGVAQSPRYKIIEKRQSVAFWCNPISGHATLYWYQQILGQGPKLLIQFQNNGVVDDSQLPKDRFSAERLKGVDSTLKIQPAKLEDSAVYLCASSYPGLQQFFGPGTRLTVL.

The V gene is TRBV7-6, the J gene TRBJ2-3; TRBD2 matches at 11 bases. With V trimmed by 5 bases and J by 5 bases, 6 bases remained unmatched. CDR3 length: 15 residues. Germline V CDR1 and CDR2: SGHVS, FNYEAQ. The CDR3 bases are TGTGCCAGCAGCCAAACTAGCGGGAGAGTAGATACGCAGTATTTT. Translating gives CASSQTSGRVDTQYF.

This clonotype was counted a few times. The chain links TRBV15 to TRBJ2-3; no reliable D call. CDR1 is LNHNV and CDR2 is YYDKDF in the germline V gene (reference sequence). The CDR3 is 14 amino acids. V was cut by 0 bases and J by 2 bases, with 6 bases left in between. The CDR3 DNA sequence: TGTGCCACCAGCAGAGAATTCCCCACAGATACGCAGTATTTT. The encoded protein is CATSREFPTDTQYF. The full variable domain, with the rest looked up from reference TRBV15 and TRBJ2-3, is DAMVIQNPRYQVTQFGKPVTLSCSQTLNHNVMYWYQQKSSQAPKLLFHYYDKDFNNEADTPDNFQSRRPNTSFCFLDIRSPGLGDTAMYLCATSREFPTDTQYFGPGTRLTVL.

This clonotype was observed a few times. The chain is built from TRBV10-3 and TRBJ2-6, with no clear D. The CDR3 is made up of 14 amino acids. Trimming took off 4 bases at V and 0 bases at J, with 4 bases between the two ends. CDR1 ENHRY and CDR2 SYGVKD come from the germline V gene. In DNA, the CDR3 is TGTGCCATCAGTGGATTCTCTGGGGCCAACGTCCTGACTTTC. Protein sequence: CAISGFSGANVLTF.

The chain links TRBV12-3 or TRBV12-4 to TRBJ2-5; 7 bases align to TRBD1. J gave up 0 bases and V 5 bases, and 9 bases lay outside the gene matches. The CDR3 sequence is 16 residues long. CDR3 bases: TGTGCCAGCAGTCCAAAGGGGGCTGCGTACCAAGAGACCCAGTACTTC. Translated, it gives CASSPKGAAYQETQYF.

The chain carries TRBV24-1 and TRBJ2-1; D is unresolved. The CDR3 loop spans 13 amino acids. Looked up from germline, CDR1 is KGHDR and CDR2 is SFDVKD. Trimming left V 4 bases short and J 10 bases short, with 13 bases between. The DNA of the CDR3 is TGTGCCACCAGTGACTCGCTCGACTGGGAGCAGTTCTTC. Residues: CATSDSLDWEQFF.

The chain employs TRBV6-1 and TRBJ2-1, with TRBD2 matching over 7 bases. The germline gives CDR1 MNHNS, CDR2 SASEGT. Trimming removed 6 bases from V and 3 bases from J; junction bases left unmatched: 11. This CDR3 is 16 amino acids long. The CDR3 here is CASSRGGAGHYNEQFF. CDR3 in DNA: TGTGCCAGCAGCCGCGGGGGTGCGGGTCACTACAATGAGCAGTTCTTC.

This clonotype came up a few times. In DNA, the CDR3 is TGTGCCAGCGTTAGGGACAGGGCCTCCTACGAGCAGTACTTC. It codes for CASVRDRASYEQYF. V and J are TRBV2 and TRBJ2-7; 9 bases align to TRBD1. The CDR3 covers 14 residues. Germline V gives CDR1 SNHLY, CDR2 FYNNEI. With 8 bases clipped from V and 0 bases from J, the junction kept 5 bases outside the gene matches.

The rearrangement links TRBV20-1 to TRBJ1-5; possibly TRBD1 for D (6 bases). Germline lookup yields CDR1 DFQATT and CDR2 SNEGSKA (reference sequence). The germline V and J ends were trimmed by 4 bases and 1 base, with 14 bases remaining between them. This CDR3 comprises 15 residues. CDR3 sequence (DNA): TGCAGTGCTACACCGGGGGCAAGGAGCAATCAGCCCCAGCATTTT. It codes for CSATPGARSNQPQHF.

This clonotype was seen a few times. The chain is built from TRBV10-3 and TRBJ1-6; D unresolved. The CDR3 runs to 13 residues. V was pared by 0 bases and J by 6 bases, with 3 bases between. Germline CDR1 is ENHRY and CDR2 is SYGVKD. This CDR3 reads CAISESTNSPLHF. DNA of the CDR3: TGTGCCATCAGTGAGTCCACTAATTCACCCCTCCACTTT.

The chain joins TRBV20-1 to TRBJ2-1, with TRBD2 matching 8 bases. J gave up 4 bases and V 3 bases, and 5 bases lay outside the gene matches. The CDR3 has 14 amino acids. Germline CDR1 DFQATT, CDR2 SNEGSKA (reference sequence). CDR3 coding DNA: TGCAGTGCTAGGAACCTAGCGGGTTACAATGAGCAGTTCTTC. Amino acid sequence: CSARNLAGYNEQFF.

This chain joins TRBV6-1 and TRBJ1-4; D uncertain. Germline CDR1 is MNHNS and CDR2 is SASEGT. This CDR3 region has 13 residues. The ends were cut back, 4 bases at V and 7 bases at J, with 10 bases in the middle. The CDR3 loop is CASSVERGEKLFF. In nucleotides, the CDR3 is TGTGCCAGCAGTGTCGAGCGGGGTGAAAAACTGTTTTTT.

This clonotype was picked up a small number of times. V usage is TRBV20-1 and J usage is TRBJ2-3, with TRBD2 identical over 11 bases. CDR1 and CDR2 (germline): DFQATT, SNEGSKA (reference sequence). The CDR3 is made up of 16 amino acids. V lost 3 bases to trimming and J lost 5 bases; unmatched junction nucleotides: 10. CDR3 sequence reads: CSAREYSGGVVDTQYF. In DNA form, the CDR3 reads TGCAGTGCTAGGGAGTATAGCGGGGGGGTGGTAGATACGCAGTATTTT.

V gene TRBV27 combines with J gene TRBJ2-1, with TRBD2 matching over 11 bases. Germline-derived CDR1 and CDR2 are MNHEY and SMNVEV (reference sequence). The CDR3 runs to 14 residues. With 6 bases clipped from V and 9 bases from J, the junction kept 7 bases outside the gene matches. In DNA form, the CDR3 reads TGTGCCAGCAGCGGGACTAGCGGAGCCCTTGAGCAGTTCTTC. Translated: CASSGTSGALEQFF.

In this sample, this clonotype turned up many times. This rearrangement joins TRBV5-1 to TRBJ2-5; D possibly matches TRBD1 or TRBD2 (5 bases each). The germline V gene encodes CDR1 SGHRS and CDR2 YFSETQ. The CDR3 runs to 14 residues. V dropped 0 bases and J dropped 5 bases, with 11 bases sitting between them. The CDR3 loop is CASSLGDRRETQYF. The CDR3 DNA reads TGCGCCAGCAGCTTGGGGGACCGAAGGGAGACCCAGTACTTC. Drawing the rest from reference TRBV5-1 and TRBJ2-5, the complete variable domain is KAGVTQTPRYLIKTRGQQVTLSCSPISGHRSVSWYQQTPGQGLQFLFEYFSETQRNKGNFPGRFSGRQFSNSRSEMNVSTLELGDSALYLCASSLGDRRETQYFGPGTRLLVL.

The chain combines TRBV11-2 with TRBJ2-1; D perhaps matches TRBD2 (6 bases). Germline CDR1 reads SGHAT; CDR2 reads FQNNGV. The CDR3 runs 15 residues. V was cut by 5 bases and J by 4 bases, with 15 bases left in between. The CDR3 nucleotides are TGTGCCAGCAGCCTCTCGGGGGACGCTTACAATGAGCAGTTCTTC. It specifies CASSLSGDAYNEQFF.

This clonotype was found a few times. This chain joins TRBV20-1 and TRBJ1-5, with 9 bases aligning to TRBD1. The CDR3 consists of 15 residues. The germline V gene encodes CDR1 DFQATT and CDR2 SNEGSKA (reference sequence). V was pared by 4 bases and J by 7 bases, with 11 bases of the junction left unmatched. The CDR3 DNA reads as TGCAGTGCTACCGGCGACAGGGGGACACGGCAGCCCCAGCATTTT. This codes for CSATGDRGTRQPQHF.